This T cell receptor (beta chain) was found in a study of T cell changes during pregnancy in multiple sclerosis. Profiling relied on immunoSEQ multiplex PCR, and the TCRdb table lists in-frame clones only, not all of them. Of approximately 51,000 clones listed, about 90% are singletons. The V segment lost 3 bases and the J segment 3 bases; nucleotides outside the gene matches: 7. Germline loops: CDR1 LNHDA, CDR2 SQIVND (reference sequence). This CDR3 comprises 16 residues. The material was CD4+ T cells from peripheral blood mononuclear cells, obtained after pregnancy. J is TRBJ2-3 and V is TRBV19, with 9 bases aligning to TRBD2. This clonotype originated in a female donor with multiple sclerosis, enrolled in a pregnancy study. The CDR3 DNA reads as TGTGCCAGTAGTATGAGGCGGGAGGGCGGAACAGATACGCAGTATTTT. Translation gives CASSMRREGGTDTQYF.